These 18 T cell receptor beta chains were sequenced from one sample in a study of vaccination and CD4 T cells after COVID-19. No antigen has been identified for these receptors. The Oncomine TCR Beta short-read assay generated sequence data from the DNA of cultured CD4+ T cells. MiXCR, applied by TCRdb to the PCR reads, yields one record per CDR3 protein. This sample has over 15,000 distinct CDR3 sequences, with around 53% found just once. Treatment: roughly ten-day PBMC culture with coronavirus spike peptide pools or control peptides (ViraFEST assay). The source material was CD4+ T cells from blood, cultured in vitro, sampled before SARS-CoV-2 vaccination. These receptors were taken from a human donor who had recovered from COVID-19.

This clonotype was found a few times. The chain has TRBV20-1 and TRBJ2-7, with 11 positions matching TRBD2. The CDR3 sequence is 16 residues long. CDR1 is DFQATT and CDR2 is SNEGSKA in the germline V gene (reference sequence). The V segment lost 5 bases and the J segment 1 base; nucleotides outside the gene matches: 10. The DNA of the CDR3 is TGCAGTGCTGAACCCCTAGCGGGAGGCCGATCCTACGAGCAGTACTTC. It specifies CSAEPLAGGRSYEQYF.

The chain recombines TRBV5-6 with TRBJ1-5; possibly TRBD1 for D (5 bases). The germline gives CDR1 SGHDT, CDR2 YYEEEE. The germline V and J ends were trimmed by 4 bases and 0 bases, with 14 bases remaining between them. The CDR3 runs to 16 residues. The CDR3 nucleotides read TGTGCCAGCAGCCTGTCAGGGAGGTATAGCAATCAGCCCCAGCATTTT. This translates into CASSLSGRYSNQPQHF.

The gene calls are TRBV5-1 and TRBJ2-2; weak D call: TRBD2 (6 bases). Looked up from germline, CDR1 is SGHRS and CDR2 is YFSETQ. The CDR3 has 16 amino acids. The V gene lost 5 bases and the J gene lost 0 bases, with 14 bases spanning the gap. CDR3 nucleotide sequence: TGCGCCAGCAGATTGCGGGGAGAGACGAACACCGGGGAGCTGTTTTTT. Protein: CASRLRGETNTGELFF.

This sequence joins TRBV5-4 and TRBJ2-1; 7 bases line up with TRBD2. The CDR3 has 16 amino acids. Germline loops: CDR1 SGHNT, CDR2 YYREEE (reference sequence). V dropped 4 bases and J dropped 1; count of bases not matched to a gene: 8. The CDR3 region is CASSKDGGMSYNEQFF. The CDR3 DNA sequence: TGTGCCAGCAGCAAAGACGGGGGGATGTCCTACAATGAGCAGTTCTTC.

The J gene is TRBJ2-1, the V gene TRBV20-1; 7 bases map to TRBD1. With the DNA end fitting TRBJ2-7 better, the J assignment may be wrong. Germline V gene data show CDR1 as DFQATT and CDR2 as SNEGSKA (reference sequence). The CDR3 has 14 amino acids. The CDR3 reads CSASTGDWGYEQYF. The DNA for the CDR3 is TGCAGTGCTAGCACAGGGGATTGGGGTTACGAGCAGTACTTC.

The chain joins TRBV2 to TRBJ2-7; no clear D. Germline assignment: CDR1 SNHLY and CDR2 FYNNEI. This CDR3 has 11 residues. The V gene lost 2 bases and the J gene lost 2 bases, with 1 base spanning the gap. CDR3 sequence: CASSEPYEQYF. The CDR3 DNA reads as TGTGCCAGCAGTGAACCCTACGAGCAGTACTTC.

The rearrangement links TRBV27 to TRBJ2-7; 10 bases are a match to TRBD1. Germline V lookup: CDR1 MNHEY, CDR2 SMNVEV (reference sequence). The junction had 7 bases not matched to a gene; V was cut back by 2 bases and J by 6 bases. The CDR3 contains 15 residues. CDR3 amino acids: CASSLRDRGIGEQYF. Here the CDR3 DNA reads TGTGCCAGCAGTTTAAGGGACAGGGGAATCGGCGAGCAGTACTTC.

The CDR3 spells CASRRTSSLDYEQYF. The CDR3 bases are TGTGCCAGCAGGCGAACTAGCAGCCTCGACTACGAGCAGTACTTC. The rearrangement uses TRBV27 and TRBJ2-7; D is possibly TRBD2 (6 bases). The CDR3 runs to 15 residues. CDR1 is MNHEY, CDR2 SMNVEV, per germline (reference sequence). Trimming stripped 6 bases from V and 3 bases from J, with 18 bases between.

This clonotype was seen once. The chain uses TRBV20-1 and TRBJ1-3; the match to TRBD1 covers 11 bases. Per the germline V gene, CDR1 is DFQATT and CDR2 is SNEGSKA (reference sequence). V trimming: 3 bases; J trimming: 0 bases; junction bases outside the gene matches: 1. The CDR3 has 15 amino acids. CDR3 residues: CSARGQGGSGNTIYF. The CDR3 DNA sequence: TGCAGTGCTAGGGGACAGGGGGGCTCTGGAAACACCATATATTTT.

V is TRBV6-2 or TRBV6-3 and J is TRBJ1-1; D ambiguous. From germline, CDR1 is MNHEY and CDR2 SVGEGT. The germline V and J ends were trimmed by 0 bases and 3 bases, with 11 bases remaining between them. The CDR3 runs 15 residues. In DNA, the CDR3 is TGTGCCAGCAGTTACTCGAGGACGGCGGACACTGAAGCTTTCTTT. Encoded protein: CASSYSRTADTEAFF.

This clonotype was detected only a few times. This chain connects TRBV2 to TRBJ1-6; 8 nucleotides match TRBD1. The CDR3 is 15 amino acids. The junction had 7 bases not matched to a gene; V was cut back by 4 bases and J by 8 bases. The germline V gene has CDR1 SNHLY and CDR2 FYNNEI. The CDR3 region has the DNA TGTGCCAGCAGTGTAGAGTTGACAGGGGATTCACCCCTCCACTTT. Translating gives CASSVELTGDSPLHF.

The chain links TRBV12-3 or TRBV12-4 to TRBJ1-1; unclear D gene. This CDR3 spans 12 amino acids. The germline V and J ends were trimmed by 3 bases and 6 bases, with 8 bases remaining between them. The CDR3 sequence: CASSFGWAEAFF. The CDR3 nucleotides are TGTGCCAGCAGTTTCGGGTGGGCTGAAGCTTTCTTT.

This rearrangement joins TRBV6-1 to TRBJ2-1; 15 bases are shared with TRBD2. The junction had 8 bases not matched to a gene; V was cut back by 5 bases and J by 9 bases. CDR1 and CDR2 from the germline V gene are MNHNS and SASEGT. The CDR3 has 16 amino acids. The CDR3 is CASSPGLAGGLGEQFF. CDR3 DNA sequence: TGTGCCAGCAGTCCGGGACTAGCGGGGGGCCTGGGTGAGCAGTTCTTC.

The chain combines TRBV27 with TRBJ2-1, with D hard to call. V was clipped by 2 bases and J by 0 bases, with 8 bases between them. CDR1 MNHEY and CDR2 SMNVEV come from the germline V gene (reference sequence). The CDR3 totals 15 residues. CDR3 bases: TGTGCCAGCAGTTTAACCAGCGCCTCCTACAATGAGCAGTTCTTC. This sequence encodes CASSLTSASYNEQFF.

This sequence joins TRBV21-1 and TRBJ2-5; no DNA check was done on the table's D call, TRBD2. TRBV21-1 is recorded as a pseudogene. This CDR3 has 18 amino acids. CDR3: CASSKAQGTSGTQETQYF. The CDR3 region has the DNA TGTGCCAGCAGCAAAGCGCAGGGAACTAGCGGAACCCAAGAGACCCAGTACTTC.

V usage is TRBV28 and J usage is TRBJ1-5, with D possibly being TRBD1 (6 bases). Trimming pared 10 bases from V and 1 base from J, leaving 17 bases between. The CDR3 loop spans 15 amino acids. CDR1 is MDHEN and CDR2 is SYDVKM in the germline V gene. The CDR3 sequence is CATQTQGRSNQPQHF. The CDR3 DNA reads TGTGCCACCCAAACGCAGGGGAGGAGCAATCAGCCCCAGCATTTT. The whole variable domain, filled in from reference TRBV28 and TRBJ1-5, reads DVKVTQSSRYLVKRTGEKVFLECVQDMDHENMFWYRQDPGLGLRLIYFSYDVKMKEKGDIPEGYSVSREKKERFSLILESASTNQTSMYLCATQTQGRSNQPQHFGDGTRLSIL.

The V and J genes are TRBV7-9 and TRBJ2-7, with 13 bases identical to TRBD2. This CDR3 has 18 amino acids. V lost 1 base, J lost 1 base, and 7 bases stayed unmatched. Germline assignment: CDR1 SEHNR and CDR2 FQNEAQ (reference sequence). Here the CDR3 DNA reads TGTGCCAGCAGCTTAGTCTCCAGGACTAGCGGGAGTTCCTACGAGCAGTACTTC. Amino acid sequence: CASSLVSRTSGSSYEQYF.

This clonotype was recorded only once. The chain links TRBV30 to TRBJ1-5; D uncertain. Looked up from germline, CDR1 is GTSNPN and CDR2 is SVGIG (reference sequence). V lost 0 bases, J lost 7 bases, and 7 bases lay in between. This CDR3 has 12 amino acids. CDR3 region: CAWSVLRQPQHF. The CDR3 DNA sequence: TGTGCCTGGAGTGTATTAAGGCAGCCCCAGCATTTT.